This T cell receptor beta chain was identified in a study of early T cells in non-severe SARS-CoV-2 infection. Across the whole study: Sequencing of bulk RNA from unsorted whole blood was done, without chain pairing.

CDR1 and CDR2 from the germline V gene are SNHLY and FYNNEI. The J segment lost 3 bases and the V segment lost 5 bases, leaving 8 bases of the junction unmatched. The CDR3 runs 16 residues. This clonotype has only a few counts. Its antigen is not known. Each cDNA molecule carried a unique molecular identifier. TCRdb independently ran MiXCR on the 5' RACE reads; one entry per CDR3 protein. Of 62,000 or so distinct CDR3 sequences detected, roughly a tenth appear once; the ten largest clones hold less than 1.5%. Whole-study findings and limits: VDJdb matching, biased toward anti-spike CD8 responses, missed private and CD4 specificities.

This sequence was found in an adult who was a healthcare worker with PCR-confirmed SARS-CoV-2 infection or an uninfected control (not recorded which). Sequences were obtained from whole blood. This sequence joins TRBV2 and TRBJ2-1; 9 bases are a match to TRBD1. The CDR3 DNA is TGTGCCAGCAGTAAACAGGGGGCAGTCGGCTACAATGAGCAGTTCTTC. It codes for CASSKQGAVGYNEQFF.